The clone carrying this T cell receptor (beta chain) showed up just once. These data come from a study of blood T cell repertoires in COVID-19. Study details: Acute and convalescent COVID-19 specimens originated in the United States, Italy and Spain. The analysed material was cDNA or gDNA that came from T cells, B-cell-depleted T cells, or PBMCs.

The CDR3 is 15 amino acids. Germline CDR1 is SGHNT and CDR2 is YYREEE (reference sequence). V dropped 0 bases and J dropped 6; count of bases not matched to a gene: 8. How the authors handled the data: Reference gene primer amplification in the assay estimated nucleated cell counts. This table comes from immunoSEQ multiplex PCR, and its TCRdb copy is limited to in-frame clones, with some not included. V, J and clone size reflect that table, while D and trimming were determined from the DNA. The sample consists of about 140,000 clones, around 88% of them appearing once. The sequence derives from a woman between 55 and 75 years old with acute or convalescent COVID-19. The chain couples TRBV5-4 to TRBJ2-7; the match to TRBD2 covers 8 bases. The sequenced sample consisted of peripheral blood. CDR3 sequence (DNA): TGTGCCAGCAGCTTGGGGGGGACTAGGTGGGTCGAGCAGTACTTC. Translating gives CASSLGGTRWVEQYF.